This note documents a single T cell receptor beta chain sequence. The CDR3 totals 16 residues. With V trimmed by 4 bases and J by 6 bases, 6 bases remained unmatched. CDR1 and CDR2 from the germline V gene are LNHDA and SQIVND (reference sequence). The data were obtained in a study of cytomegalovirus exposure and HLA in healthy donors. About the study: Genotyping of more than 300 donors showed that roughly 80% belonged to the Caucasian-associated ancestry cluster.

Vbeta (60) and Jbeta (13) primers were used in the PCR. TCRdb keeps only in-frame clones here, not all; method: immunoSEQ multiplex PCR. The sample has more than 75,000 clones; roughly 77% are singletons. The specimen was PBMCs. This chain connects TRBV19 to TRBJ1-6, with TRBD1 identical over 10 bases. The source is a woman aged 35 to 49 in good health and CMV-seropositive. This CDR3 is CASSTLTGGGNSPLHF. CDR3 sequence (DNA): TGTGCCAGTAGTACCCTGACAGGGGGCGGTAATTCACCCCTCCACTTT.